The sequence of this T cell receptor beta chain was determined in a study of T cells expressing NK-cell markers. The overall study: According to the study, TCR beta repertoires originated from sorted CD3+CD56+NKG2C+, CD3+CD56+NKG2C- and CD3+CD56-NKG2C+ T cells. Of eight sequenced donors, seven were HCMV-seropositive and one HCMV-seronegative.

TCRdb re-called the 5' RACE reads; one entry per CDR3 protein, DNA not given. The sample has about 150,000 distinct CDR3 sequences, and its top ten clones hold more than 35%. This CDR3 is built from 15 residues. From germline, CDR1 is KGHDR and CDR2 SFDVKD. The rearrangement uses TRBV24-1 and TRBJ1-2; without DNA, the TCRdb call of TRBD1 cannot be checked. The TCR comes from a woman between 50 and 59 years old in good health. The sequencing input was blood T cells: a sorted CD56 or NKG2C T cell subset, CD4+ or CD8+ T cells, or bulk PBMC T cells (not recorded which). The chain's CDR3 is CATSDLSSGVYGYTF.